Sequencing of this T cell receptor (beta chain) was carried out in a study of cytomegalovirus exposure and HLA in healthy donors. Study results and caveats: TCR beta V- and J-gene trimming, according to a later analysis, was linked to a missense DCLRE1C variant. Presence/absence analysis assumed near-uniform sequencing depth across donors. A further, later analysis showed that HLA-associated TCR beta chains (compared with equally common others) were more clonally expanded. V segments that were indistinguishable, TRBV6-2 and TRBV6-3 among them, were omitted from analysis.

The germline CDR1 and CDR2 sequences are SGHNT and YYREEE (reference sequence). The CDR3 loop spans 16 amino acids. The V gene end was trimmed by 5 bases and the J gene end by 0 bases; junction bases not matched to a gene: 7. Comment on this clone: Its matching antigen is unknown.

Primers for the PCR totalled 60 Vbeta and 13 Jbeta. Sequencing was performed with immunoSEQ multiplex PCR; in TCRdb, only in-frame clones are kept and a portion is missing. Here the sample spans 100,000 to 150,000 clones, approximately 69% being singletons. Sequencing used PBMCs. The rearrangement joins TRBV5-4 to TRBJ2-3; 9 nucleotides line up with TRBD2. The clonotype was recovered from a woman aged 45-65 years in good health and CMV-seropositive. The CDR3 loop is CASRRSSGVSTDTQYF. The CDR3 coding sequence is TGTGCCAGCAGACGTTCTAGCGGGGTTAGCACAGATACGCAGTATTTT.